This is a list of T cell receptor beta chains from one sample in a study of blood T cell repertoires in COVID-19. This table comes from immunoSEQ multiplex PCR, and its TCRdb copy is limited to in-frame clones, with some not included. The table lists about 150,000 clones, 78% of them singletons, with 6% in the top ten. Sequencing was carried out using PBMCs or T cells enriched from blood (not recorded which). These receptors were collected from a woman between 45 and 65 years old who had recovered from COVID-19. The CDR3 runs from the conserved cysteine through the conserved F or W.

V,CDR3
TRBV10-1,CASSESPRGPKNTEAFF
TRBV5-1,CASSGTGGLGGNEQFF
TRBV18,CASSRYKEFMNTEAFF
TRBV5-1,CASSLGPQTGDSGNTIYF
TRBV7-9,CASSLLMGAQEKLFF
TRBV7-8,CASSLGGAYSNQPQHF
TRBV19,CASSMIGVDEQYF
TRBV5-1,CASSPLTQGGVDGYTF
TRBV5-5,CASSFGTGADGYTF
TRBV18,CASSPGTGDGTGELFF
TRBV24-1,CATSDRVGQGVTGELFF
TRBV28,CASSFPGTGALYGYTF
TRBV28,CASSSALPGQGGNGYTF
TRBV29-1,CSVGQGQETQYF
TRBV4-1,CASSQDRRGGWTDTQYF
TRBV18,CASSPGLGGAQGYTF
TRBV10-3,CAISRDRNTEAFF
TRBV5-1,CASSLGQYYNEQFF
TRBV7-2,CASTFSRGQAEAFF
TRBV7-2,CASSHQLGQPNSPLHF
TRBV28,CASTGWPDTQYF
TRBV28,CASIRGGPQETQYF
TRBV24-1,CATSDLPTGRSGETQYF
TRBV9,CASNDGTSSADTQYF
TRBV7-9,CASSLVLAPYEQYF
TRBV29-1,CSVEDASEAFF
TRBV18,CASSPPGQGATNEKLFF
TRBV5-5,CASSSSLGSAYTF
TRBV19,CASSTSPRGLYGYTF
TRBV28,CASSQNQPQHF
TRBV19,CASSVRGSDSYEQYF
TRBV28,CASTGGALNTEAFF